Listed here are 30 T cell receptor beta chains from one sample, sequenced in a study of T cells in tuberculosis. Assay used: immunoSEQ multiplex PCR; TCRdb lists only in-frame clones, some missing. In the table there are tens of thousands of clones, about 96% of which are singletons. The material sequenced was PBMCs. These receptors were obtained from a donor aged 10 to 29 with latent tuberculosis or without tuberculosis infection.

The CDR3 protein is CASSVNPLRTRREQYF. The CDR3 nucleotides read TGTGCCAGCAGCGTAAACCCCTTAAGGACACGGCGCGAGCAGTACTTC. J is TRBJ2-7 and V is TRBV9, with D maybe TRBD1 (5 bases). Germline assignment: CDR1 SGDLS and CDR2 YYNGEE. The CDR3 is 16 residues long. Deletions cut 1 base from V and 6 bases from J, with 20 bases between.

This rearrangement joins TRBV27 to TRBJ1-5; D gene ambiguous. This CDR3 is 15 amino acids long. With 0 bases removed from V and 10 bases from J, the gap between germline ends came to 16 bases. The V gene's germline CDR1 is MNHEY and CDR2 SMNVEV (reference sequence). CDR3 DNA sequence: TGTGCCAGCAGTTTATCACGCGGGCATAGTGGCCCCCAGCATTTT. It encodes CASSLSRGHSGPQHF.

The chain employs TRBV7-3 and TRBJ2-3, with 11 positions matching TRBD2. This CDR3 contains 17 residues. Germline assignment: CDR1 SGHTA and CDR2 FQGTGA. Trimming at V came to 0 bases and at J to 1 base, leaving 3 bases not matched to a gene. CDR3 DNA: TGTGCCAGCAGCTTAACCCTAGCGGGGGGCCGCACAGATACGCAGTATTTT. Translating gives CASSLTLAGGRTDTQYF. The variable domain in full, with the rest retrieved from reference TRBV7-3 and TRBJ2-3, is GAGVSQTPSNKVTEKGKYVELRCDPISGHTALYWYRQSLGQGPEFLIYFQGTGAADDSGLPNDRFFAVRPEGSVSTLKIQRTERGDSAVYLCASSLTLAGGRTDTQYFGPGTRLTVL.

The genes are TRBV19 and TRBJ2-7; tentatively, D is TRBD2 (5 bases). Per the germline V gene, CDR1 is LNHDA and CDR2 is SQIVND (reference sequence). Trimming shortened V by 5 bases and J by 0 bases, and 20 bases separated the two germline ends. This CDR3 comprises 17 residues. CDR3 in DNA: TGTGCCAGTAGTTGGAGGCTGTCCCCCTACAGCTCCTACGAGCAGTACTTC. Translating it yields CASSWRLSPYSSYEQYF. Looking up the rest from reference TRBV19 and TRBJ2-7 gives the full variable domain: DGGITQSPKYLFRKEGQNVTLSCEQNLNHDAMYWYRQDPGQGLRLIYYSQIVNDFQKGDIAEGYSVSREKKESFPLTVTSAQKNPTAFYLCASSWRLSPYSSYEQYFGPGTRLTVT.

V usage is TRBV4-1 and J usage is TRBJ2-2; possible D gene TRBD1, 5 bases. This CDR3 is built from 16 residues. V lost 1 base and J lost 5, with 14 bases in between. Per germline, CDR1 MGHRA and CDR2 YSYEKL. As DNA, the CDR3 is TGCGCCAGCAGCCAAGGTTTATTGGGGCCGACCGGGGAGCTGTTTTTT. Protein: CASSQGLLGPTGELFF.

The sample holds a few counts of this clone. V gene TRBV30 combines with J gene TRBJ1-5; tentative D call: TRBD1 (6 bases). This CDR3 is 14 amino acids long. The germline V gene encodes CDR1 GTSNPN and CDR2 SVGIG (reference sequence). V was pared by 3 bases and J by 6 bases, with 15 bases between. The CDR3 sequence: CAWSPRGGRQPQHF. In DNA, the CDR3 is TGTGCCTGGAGCCCACGGGGGGGCCGTCAGCCCCAGCATTTT.

This clone was seen once. The chain carries TRBV18 and TRBJ1-1; TRBD1 is a possible D gene (6 bases). There are 15 residues in the CDR3. In germline, CDR1 is KGHSH, CDR2 LQKENI. Trimming took 3 bases from V and 0 from J, leaving 11 bases between them. CDR3 protein: CASSPRQVMNTEAFF. The CDR3 DNA reads TGTGCCAGCTCACCCCGACAGGTTATGAACACTGAAGCTTTCTTT.

This chain links TRBV11-2 with TRBJ1-5; D is uncertain. Germline V gene sequence: CDR1 SGHAT, CDR2 FQNNGV. CDR3 length equals 14 residues. V was shortened by 0 bases and J by 3 bases, with 6 bases between the two germline ends. CDR3 coding DNA: TGTGCCAGCAGCTTAGAGGGCGACAATCAGCCCCAGCATTTT. Amino acids: CASSLEGDNQPQHF. Full variable domain (remainder filled in from reference TRBV11-2 and TRBJ1-5): EAGVAQSPRYKIIEKRQSVAFWCNPISGHATLYWYQQILGQGPKLLIQFQNNGVVDDSQLPKDRFSAERLKGVDSTLKIQPAKLEDSAVYLCASSLEGDNQPQHFGDGTRLSIL.

The genes are TRBV25-1 and TRBJ2-7; TRBD1 is a possible D gene (7 bases). This CDR3 comprises 15 residues. V lost 0 bases, J lost 3 bases, and 12 bases lay in between. Germline assignment: CDR1 MGHDK and CDR2 SYGVNS. CDR3 in amino acids: CASSEYSGGGYEQYF. The CDR3, as DNA: TGTGCCAGCAGTGAATATTCAGGGGGAGGCTACGAGCAGTACTTC.

V and J are TRBV2 and TRBJ1-1; TRBD1 might be the D (6 bases). Germline CDR1 is SNHLY and CDR2 is FYNNEI. Deletions cut 2 bases from V and 0 bases from J, with 10 bases between. This CDR3 has 15 residues. CDR3 sequence reads: CASSETQGLNTEAFF. In DNA form, the CDR3 reads TGTGCCAGCAGTGAAACACAGGGTCTGAACACTGAAGCTTTCTTT.

The rearrangement uses TRBV6-6 and TRBJ2-2; 8 positions agree with TRBD2. The V gene end was trimmed by 4 bases and the J gene end by 6 bases; junction bases not matched to a gene: 4. This CDR3 has 14 residues. Germline CDR1 MNHNY, CDR2 SVGAGI (reference sequence). CDR3 coding DNA: TGTGCCAGCAGTTTACTAGCGGTAGCCGGGGAGCTGTTTTTT. Translation: CASSLLAVAGELFF.

This sequence joins TRBV6-1 and TRBJ2-5; 8 bases align to TRBD1. Germline loops: CDR1 MNHNS, CDR2 SASEGT. Germline trimming cut 2 bases from V and 1 base from J; bases unmatched to any gene: 9. This CDR3 region has 17 residues. The CDR3: CASSERPDREVQETQYF. The DNA of the CDR3 is TGTGCCAGCAGTGAACGCCCGGACAGGGAGGTCCAAGAGACCCAGTACTTC.

The chain couples TRBV7-9 to TRBJ1-2, with D unresolved. This CDR3 has 13 amino acids. Trimming cost V 3 bases and J 3 bases, with 8 bases left between them. The germline CDR1 and CDR2 sequences are SEHNR and FQNEAQ (reference sequence). For the CDR3, the DNA is TGTGCCAGCAGCTTCTGGACTTACTATGGCTACACCTTC. It codes for CASSFWTYYGYTF.

The chain uses TRBV4-1 and TRBJ2-3, with unresolved D. Trimming shortened V by 0 bases and J by 2 bases, and 6 bases separated the two germline ends. The CDR3 has 14 residues. Germline CDR1 and CDR2: MGHRA and YSYEKL. For the CDR3, the DNA is TGCGCCAGCAGCCAAGATAAAATCACAGATACGCAGTATTTT. The encoded protein is CASSQDKITDTQYF.

This rearrangement joins TRBV18 to TRBJ1-5, with 7 positions matching TRBD1. With V trimmed by 4 bases and J by 5 bases, 2 bases remained unmatched. This CDR3 comprises 13 residues. Per the germline V gene, CDR1 is KGHSH and CDR2 is LQKENI. The DNA of the CDR3 is TGTGCCAGCTCACTCCAGGGGGATCAGCCCCAGCATTTT. The encoded protein is CASSLQGDQPQHF.

The rearrangement joins TRBV21-1 to TRBJ2-2; the DNA was not compared with TRBD1, the D call given in the table. TRBV21-1 is designated a pseudogene. This CDR3 comprises 15 residues. The CDR3 reads CAILHGTPNTGELFF. The CDR3 DNA reads TGTGCCATTCTCCACGGGACACCGAACACCGGGGAGCTGTTTTTT.

This chain connects TRBV27 to TRBJ2-7, with a weak D call TRBD2 (7 bases). Germline V gives CDR1 MNHEY, CDR2 SMNVEV (reference sequence). Trimming stripped 8 bases from V and 4 bases from J, with 18 bases between. The CDR3 spans 14 residues. CDR3 nucleotides: TGTGCCAGCCTACCAGAAGGGGGAGGGTACGAGCAGTACTTC. Translating it yields CASLPEGGGYEQYF.

V usage is TRBV18 and J usage is TRBJ1-4; no definite D call. Germline assignment: CDR1 KGHSH and CDR2 LQKENI. CDR3 length: 14 amino acids. Trimming pared 2 bases from V and 4 bases from J, leaving 8 bases between. This CDR3 reads CASSPTTNNEKLFF. Written as DNA, the CDR3 is TGTGCCAGCTCACCAACGACAAATAATGAAAAACTGTTTTTT.

The CDR3 DNA is TGTGCCACCTCGCTACCCCGGGTTGACCACGCTTTCTTT. It codes for CATSLPRVDHAFF. The genes are TRBV15 and TRBJ1-1; D gene ambiguous. The CDR3 covers 13 residues. Germline V gene sequence: CDR1 LNHNV, CDR2 YYDKDF (reference sequence). V lost 8 bases and J 11 bases, leaving 21 bases between the germline ends.

The rearrangement joins TRBV19 to TRBJ1-1; D is unclear. Germline CDR1 is LNHDA and CDR2 is SQIVND (reference sequence). The CDR3 has 13 amino acids. Trimming cost V 6 bases and J 4 bases, with 12 bases left between them. CDR3 amino acids: CASREGFATEAFF. The CDR3, as DNA: TGTGCCAGTAGAGAGGGATTTGCCACTGAAGCTTTCTTT.

The CDR3 protein is CASAAGVAYEQYF. The CDR3 DNA follows: TGTGCCAGCGCTGCAGGGGTCGCGTACGAGCAGTACTTC. The chain couples TRBV19 to TRBJ2-7; D may be TRBD1 (6 bases). The germline CDR1 and CDR2 sequences are LNHDA and SQIVND (reference sequence). The CDR3 consists of 13 residues. With 9 bases removed from V and 4 bases from J, the gap between germline ends came to 16 bases.

The V and J genes are TRBV15 and TRBJ1-6; possible D gene TRBD1, 6 bases. With 8 bases removed from V and 7 bases from J, the gap between germline ends came to 15 bases. CDR1 and CDR2 from the germline V gene are LNHNV and YYDKDF (reference sequence). This CDR3 has 14 residues. The CDR3 nucleotides read TGTGCCACCCGTGGAAACAGGGTCAATTCACCCCTCCACTTT. Translated: CATRGNRVNSPLHF.

This chain connects TRBV19 to TRBJ2-7; tentatively, D is TRBD1 (6 bases). Germline CDR1 and CDR2: LNHDA and SQIVND (reference sequence). V was clipped by 3 bases and J by 4 bases, with 10 bases between them. This CDR3 is 13 amino acids long. The CDR3 nucleotides read TGTGCCAGTAGTATTGAACAGGGTTACGAGCAGTACTTC. Residues: CASSIEQGYEQYF.

This clone was recorded once. This chain joins TRBV28 and TRBJ1-1; D might be TRBD1 (6 bases). Germline-derived CDR1 and CDR2 are MDHEN and SYDVKM. V was shortened by 4 bases and J by 6 bases, with 12 bases between the two germline ends. This CDR3 region has 13 residues. The CDR3 sequence: CASSSIQGAEAFF. CDR3 sequence (DNA): TGTGCCAGCAGTTCCATACAGGGAGCTGAAGCTTTCTTT. Full variable domain (outside the CDR3, taken from reference TRBV28 and TRBJ1-1): DVKVTQSSRYLVKRTGEKVFLECVQDMDHENMFWYRQDPGLGLRLIYFSYDVKMKEKGDIPEGYSVSREKKERFSLILESASTNQTSMYLCASSSIQGAEAFFGQGTRLTVV.

V gene TRBV30 combines with J gene TRBJ2-1; a possible D gene is TRBD2 (5 bases). The V gene lost 2 bases and the J gene lost 6 bases, with 17 bases spanning the gap. The CDR3 has 15 amino acids. Germline loops: CDR1 GTSNPN, CDR2 SVGIG (reference sequence). The CDR3 DNA reads TGTGCCTGGAGTTTTATATCGGTGAGGGCCAATGAGCAGTTCTTC. Amino acids: CAWSFISVRANEQFF.

The chain has TRBV18 and TRBJ2-5; D possibly corresponds to TRBD1 (6 bases). This CDR3 has 14 residues. Germline V lookup: CDR1 KGHSH, CDR2 LQKENI. Trimming stripped 3 bases from V and 4 bases from J, with 12 bases between. For the CDR3, the DNA is TGTGCCAGCTCACCTTCTGGGGGCCCAGAGACCCAGTACTTC. Translation: CASSPSGGPETQYF.

This clone appeared once. V usage is TRBV9 and J usage is TRBJ2-1; tentative D call: TRBD2 (6 bases). The germline V and J ends were trimmed by 2 bases and 10 bases, with 13 bases remaining between them. Germline V gives CDR1 SGDLS, CDR2 YYNGEE. The CDR3 is 13 residues long. CDR3 loop: CASSVWRAGEQFF. Written as DNA, the CDR3 is TGTGCCAGCAGCGTTTGGAGGGCGGGGGAGCAGTTCTTC.

The V gene is TRBV18, the J gene TRBJ2-7; 13 bases align to TRBD2. This CDR3 region has 16 residues. The germline CDR1 and CDR2 sequences are KGHSH and LQKENI. V trimming: 3 bases; J trimming: 0 bases; junction bases outside the gene matches: 2. Here the CDR3 reads CASSPGLAGVSYEQYF. The CDR3, as DNA: TGTGCCAGCTCACCTGGACTAGCGGGAGTCTCCTACGAGCAGTACTTC.

The V and J genes are TRBV5-1 and TRBJ2-7, with TRBD2 identical over 9 bases. The ends lost 4 bases at V and 5 bases at J; junction bases unmatched: 7. Germline CDR1 reads SGHRS; CDR2 reads YFSETQ. This CDR3 contains 14 residues. CDR3: CASSNGTSRNEQYF. In DNA form, the CDR3 reads TGCGCCAGCAGCAACGGGACTAGCCGGAACGAGCAGTACTTC.

This chain links TRBV30 with TRBJ1-3; 8 bases align to TRBD1. CDR1 and CDR2 from the germline V gene are GTSNPN and SVGIG (reference sequence). This CDR3 region has 17 residues. V was pared by 2 bases and J by 3 bases, with 12 bases of the junction left unmatched. The CDR3 DNA is TGTGCCTGGAGTACCCCACAGACAGGGGTGCATGGAAACACCATATATTTT. Translated: CAWSTPQTGVHGNTIYF.